This T cell receptor beta chain was observed in a study of T cell repertoires in cytomegalovirus infection. On the study more broadly: It was the public TCR beta signatures that indicated both CMV infection and matching HLA type.

This clonotype was seen a handful of times. Antigen unknown. CDR3 length: 15 residues. The germline V gene encodes CDR1 MNHEY and CDR2 SVGEGT. Unmatched junction bases numbered 9, after V lost 8 bases and J lost 6 bases. Each CDR3 protein is one row after TCRdb ran MiXCR on the reads. The sample lists around 490,000 distinct CDR3 sequences; about 25% were seen once. Study-wide points: Carriage of CMV together with the relevant HLA was identifiable through cumulative public TCR beta family frequency. HLA-C-restricted CMV-specific TCR beta clonotypes were dominant in the ex vivo response.

The clonotype originates from a human donor in good health (CMV status not recorded). Some clones in this sample may be carry-over from other donors' samples. Source material: PBMCs. This rearrangement joins TRBV6-2 or TRBV6-3 to TRBJ2-7; 14 positions agree with TRBD2. Here the CDR3 reads CASAQGTSGSAEQYF. The CDR3 region has the DNA TGTGCCAGCGCCCAAGGGACTAGCGGGAGCGCCGAGCAGTACTTC.